This TCR beta chain was identified during a study of control samples from healthy donors and cancer patients. The CDR3 spans 15 residues. Trimming stripped 6 bases from V and 7 bases from J, with 20 bases between. Germline-derived CDR1 and CDR2 are SGDLS and YYNGEE. Assay: immunoSEQ multiplex PCR; the TCRdb copy retains only in-frame clones and omits some. The sample consists of 250,000 to 300,000 clones, roughly 82% of them appearing once. This clone was observed a handful of times. The source material was PBMCs. The receptor comes from a woman aged 55-69 years with lung cancer. The genes are TRBV9 and TRBJ2-1, with D possibly called TRBD1 or TRBD2 (5 bases each). DNA for the CDR3: TGTGCCAGCACCCTTACCGGGACCCCGGGAAATGAGCAGTTCTTC. Its protein product is CASTLTGTPGNEQFF.